This T cell receptor (beta chain) stems from a study of T-cell memory formation after mild COVID-19. Study in general: TCR clusters were mostly donor specific.

As concerns this clonotype: What it recognizes is unknown.

This CDR3 spans 14 amino acids. Whole-study findings and limits: Clonal second-wave expansions that peaked on day 37 had unconfirmed SARS-CoV-2 specificity.

TCRdb passed the 5' RACE reads through MiXCR, listing each CDR3 protein once. The sample holds over 250,000 distinct CDR3 sequences; roughly 15% are singletons and the top ten take 22%. This sequence was found in a man aged 18 to 29 who had mild COVID-19 (a few samples of this study predate the infection). Cell type and time point are not known. The chain carries TRBV21-1 and TRBJ2-3; TRBD1, the D gene given by the table, was not confirmed from the DNA. TRBV21-1 is a recognized pseudogene. The sample consisted of PBMCs or a T cell subset sorted from them (not recorded which). This CDR3 is CASTRGEDTDTQYF. The DNA for the CDR3 is TGTGCCAGCACCCGAGGAGAGGATACAGATACGCAGTATTTC.